What follows is one T cell receptor beta chain and its context. This sample was included in a study of spatial heterogeneity in lung cancer. Study context: More than 9.5 raw reads, on average, carried each unique TCR and UMI combination.

The CDR3 is 15 amino acids. Germline V lookup: CDR1 DFQATT, CDR2 SNEGSKA (reference sequence). Trimming removed 2 bases at V and 3 bases at J, with 15 bases between. The time point was: sample taken at primary tumor resection. TCRs were sequenced from unsorted whole RNA of tumor, nontumor lung or PBMC. TCRdb reanalysed the 5' RACE reads using MiXCR and keeps one entry per CDR3 protein. Found here are approximately 90,000 distinct CDR3 sequences, roughly 9.5% of them singletons; the top ten hold 6.5% to 8.5%. The chain uses TRBV20-1 and TRBJ2-3, with D maybe TRBD2 (7 bases). The source material was PBMCs, sampled at surgery. The receptor was derived from a male donor with early-stage non-small cell lung cancer. CDR3 in amino acids: CSARWDGGPTDTQYF. CDR3 bases: TGCAGTGCTAGATGGGACGGGGGGCCGACAGATACGCAGTATTTT.